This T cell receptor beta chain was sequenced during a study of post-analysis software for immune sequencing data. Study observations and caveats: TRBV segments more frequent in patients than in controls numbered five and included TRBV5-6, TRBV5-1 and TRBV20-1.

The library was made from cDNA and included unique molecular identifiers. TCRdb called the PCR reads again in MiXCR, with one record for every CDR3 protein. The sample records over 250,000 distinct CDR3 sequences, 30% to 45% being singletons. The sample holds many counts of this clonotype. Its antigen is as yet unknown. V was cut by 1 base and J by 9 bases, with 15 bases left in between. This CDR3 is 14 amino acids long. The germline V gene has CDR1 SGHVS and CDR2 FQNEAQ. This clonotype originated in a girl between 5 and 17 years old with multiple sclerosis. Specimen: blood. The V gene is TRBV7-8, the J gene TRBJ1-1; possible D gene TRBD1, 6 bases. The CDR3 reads CASSLEIRTAQAFF. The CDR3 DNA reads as TGTGCCAGCAGCTTAGAAATTCGGACAGCCCAAGCTTTCTTT. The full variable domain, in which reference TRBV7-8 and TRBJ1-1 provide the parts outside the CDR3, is GAGVSQSPRYKVAKRGQDVALRCDPISGHVSLFWYQQALGQGPEFLTYFQNEAQLDKSGLPSDRFFAERPEGSVSTLKIQRTQQEDSAVYLCASSLEIRTAQAFFGQGTRLTVV.